Following are 22 T cell receptor beta chains from one sample sequenced in a study of identical twins. TCRdb fed the 5' RACE reads into MiXCR, producing one record per CDR3 protein. Of approximately 300,000 distinct CDR3 sequences in the sample, more than 8% were seen once. The same sample was also studied in work on yellow fever vaccine responses in identical twins.

Sequenced material: CD8+ T cells sorted from blood. Source of these receptors: a woman between 18 and 29 years old in good health.

This clonotype was seen many times. V gene TRBV29-1 combines with J gene TRBJ2-2; no clear D. Germline V gene lookup returns CDR1 SQVTM and CDR2 ANQGSEA. The CDR3 contains 13 residues. The V end was cut by 4 bases, the J end by 6 bases, with 12 bases between. CDR3 bases: TGCAGCGTTGGAGGTGGTTACGCCGGGGAGCTGTTTTTT. Residues: CSVGGGYAGELFF.

This clonotype was seen repeatedly, ten times or more. The chain links TRBV6-1 to TRBJ2-4, with D perhaps TRBD1 or TRBD2 (5 bases each). Looked up from germline, CDR1 is MNHNS and CDR2 is SASEGT. The CDR3 has 13 amino acids. The V end was cut by 2 bases, the J end by 13 bases, with 15 bases between. The CDR3 is CASSETGLGVQYF. The CDR3 DNA is TGTGCCAGCAGTGAAACCGGCCTGGGGGTCCAGTACTTC.

This sequence joins TRBV27 and TRBJ2-7, with a possible D match to TRBD1 (7 bases). Trimming removed 7 bases at V and 4 bases at J, with 17 bases between. Per germline, CDR1 MNHEY and CDR2 SMNVEV (reference sequence). The CDR3 extends over 14 amino acids. The CDR3 loop is CASNSQGGSYEQYF. CDR3 coding DNA: TGTGCCAGCAACTCGCAGGGGGGTAGTTACGAGCAGTACTTC.

The sample holds a few counts of this clonotype. The rearrangement joins TRBV6-1 to TRBJ1-1; D ambiguous. The CDR3 runs 12 residues. The germline V and J ends were trimmed by 3 bases and 5 bases, with 7 bases remaining between them. The V gene's germline CDR1 is MNHNS and CDR2 SASEGT. This CDR3 reads CASSDGVTEAFF. The CDR3, as DNA: TGTGCCAGCAGTGACGGCGTTACTGAAGCTTTCTTT.

The sample holds a few counts of this clonotype. The chain carries TRBV10-2 and TRBJ2-6, with no clear D. V lost 2 bases and J lost 0, with 5 bases in between. Germline-derived CDR1 and CDR2 are WSHSY and SAAADI. This CDR3 is 15 amino acids long. As DNA, the CDR3 is TGCGCCAGCAGTGAGGTGATCTCTGGGGCCAACGTCCTGACTTTC. Protein product: CASSEVISGANVLTF.

This clonotype was seen repeatedly, ten times or more. The chain joins TRBV7-9 to TRBJ2-7, with 9 positions matching TRBD1. The CDR3 has 17 residues. Germline V gene data show CDR1 as SEHNR and CDR2 as FQNEAQ (reference sequence). Trimming removed 7 bases from V and 2 bases from J; junction bases left unmatched: 15. CDR3 loop: CASMGDRDSKITYEQYF. The CDR3 DNA follows: TGTGCCAGCATGGGGGACAGGGACAGTAAAATAACCTACGAGCAGTACTTC.

The sample holds a few counts of this clonotype. V and J are TRBV9 and TRBJ2-1, with 8 nucleotides matching TRBD2. Germline values: CDR1 SGDLS, CDR2 YYNGEE. V lost 0 bases, J lost 3 bases, and 5 bases stayed unmatched. There are 16 residues in the CDR3. Here the CDR3 reads CASSVGDSGVYNEQFF. The CDR3 bases are TGTGCCAGCAGCGTAGGGGATAGCGGGGTCTACAATGAGCAGTTCTTC. The full variable domain, rest sourced from reference TRBV9 and TRBJ2-1, is DSGVTQTPKHLITATGQRVTLRCSPRSGDLSVYWYQQSLDQGLQFLIQYYNGEERAKGNILERFSAQQFPDLHSELNLSSLELGDSALYFCASSVGDSGVYNEQFFGPGTRLTVL.

This clonotype came up a few times. The V call is TRBV10-3, the J call TRBJ2-7; 13 bases are shared with TRBD2. The length of the CDR3 is 18 residues. Germline loops: CDR1 ENHRY, CDR2 SYGVKD. Losses at the gene ends were 4 bases for V and 3 bases for J; bases not matched to a gene: 12. The CDR3 DNA sequence: TGTGCCATCAGTGGACCCGACGGTGGGACTAGCGGGATCTACGAGCAGTACTTC. It yields the protein CAISGPDGGTSGIYEQYF.

For this clonotype: The junction does not match germline at one end; this may be a read error. V gene TRBV20-1 combines with J gene TRBJ2-7; 10 nucleotides align to TRBD2. CDR1 and CDR2 from the germline V gene are DFQATT and SNEGSKA (reference sequence). The CDR3 runs 17 residues. CDR3 nucleotide sequence: TGCTGTGCTAGAGATACTGGTACTAGCGGGAATATCTACGAGCAGTACTTC. Protein product: CCARDTGTSGNIYEQYF.

This clonotype was recorded a few times. The V and J genes are TRBV15 and TRBJ1-6; D unclear. Germline V CDR1 and CDR2: LNHNV, YYDKDF (reference sequence). Between the trimmed V and J ends, which lost 1 base and 8 bases, there was a span of 9 bases. The CDR3 has 14 residues. CDR3 nucleotide sequence: TGTGCCACCAGCAGAGTTGAGGGTTATTCACCCCTCCACTTT. Its translation: CATSRVEGYSPLHF.

This clonotype was seen more than once but under ten times. The rearrangement links TRBV6-5 to TRBJ2-7, with 10 bases identical to TRBD2. J lost 7 bases, V lost 3 bases, and 3 bases had no gene match. The CDR3 is made up of 13 amino acids. In germline, CDR1 is MNHEY, CDR2 SVGAGI. The CDR3 loop is CASSYGLAAEQYF. CDR3 nucleotide sequence: TGTGCCAGCAGTTATGGACTAGCGGCAGAGCAGTACTTC.

This clonotype appeared a few times. The chain has TRBV9 and TRBJ2-2; D gene uncertain. Trimming took 3 bases from V and 6 from J, leaving 9 bases between them. The CDR3 is made up of 13 amino acids. In germline, CDR1 is SGDLS, CDR2 YYNGEE. CDR3 protein: CASSASLSGELFF. The CDR3 bases are TGTGCCAGCAGCGCCTCCCTGTCCGGGGAGCTGTTTTTT. Using reference TRBV9 and TRBJ2-2 for the parts outside the CDR3, the full variable domain is DSGVTQTPKHLITATGQRVTLRCSPRSGDLSVYWYQQSLDQGLQFLIQYYNGEERAKGNILERFSAQQFPDLHSELNLSSLELGDSALYFCASSASLSGELFFGEGSRLTVL.

The J gene is TRBJ2-1, the V gene TRBV28; 9 bases are a match to TRBD1. Germline V CDR1 and CDR2: MDHEN, SYDVKM. Trimming at V came to 6 bases and at J to 7 bases, leaving 13 bases not matched to a gene. The CDR3 extends over 16 amino acids. Here the CDR3 reads CASSPLDRGTGNEQFF. For the CDR3, the DNA is TGTGCCAGCAGCCCCCTCGACAGGGGGACGGGGAATGAGCAGTTCTTC. The whole variable domain, remainder taken from reference TRBV28 and TRBJ2-1, is DVKVTQSSRYLVKRTGEKVFLECVQDMDHENMFWYRQDPGLGLRLIYFSYDVKMKEKGDIPEGYSVSREKKERFSLILESASTNQTSMYLCASSPLDRGTGNEQFFGPGTRLTVL.

CDR3 loop: CSVEGREDGYTF. CDR3 DNA: TGCAGCGTTGAGGGAAGGGAAGATGGCTACACCTTC. The chain combines TRBV29-1 with TRBJ1-2; D gene unclear. Germline V gene data show CDR1 as SQVTM and CDR2 as ANQGSEA. This CDR3 has 12 residues. V gave up 3 bases and J gave up 6 bases, with 11 bases separating them.

The chain is built from TRBV27 and TRBJ2-2, with TRBD2 matching over 7 bases. The ends lost 8 bases at V and 4 bases at J; junction bases unmatched: 28. Germline lookup yields CDR1 MNHEY and CDR2 SMNVEV (reference sequence). The CDR3 contains 21 residues. The CDR3 region has the DNA TGTGCCAGCCCTTCCAGGGTGAATAGCGGGCCTTTACCGAAGCCCACCGGGGAGCTGTTTTTT. Its translation: CASPSRVNSGPLPKPTGELFF.

This chain uses TRBV30 with TRBJ2-3, with 7 bases lining up with TRBD1. Germline values: CDR1 GTSNPN, CDR2 SVGIG (reference sequence). V trimming: 5 bases; J trimming: 0 bases; junction bases outside the gene matches: 8. The CDR3 has 15 residues. CDR3 bases: TGTGCCTGGCACACTGGACAGGAAAGCACAGATACGCAGTATTTT. Protein sequence: CAWHTGQESTDTQYF.

As DNA, the CDR3 is TGTGCCAGCAGCCAACCGGGGGGGACAGATACGCAGTATTTT. Protein product: CASSQPGGTDTQYF. The J gene is TRBJ2-3, the V gene TRBV4-2, with 8 bases that match TRBD2. V was pared by 2 bases and J by 3 bases, with 1 base of the junction left unmatched. The V gene's germline CDR1 is LGHNA and CDR2 YNFKEQ. The CDR3 runs 14 residues.

This clonotype was seen at least ten times. The CDR3 protein is CASSPFLGLASTDTQYF. CDR3 nucleotides: TGTGCCAGCAGCCCCTTCCTGGGGTTAGCTAGCACAGATACGCAGTATTTT. The gene calls are TRBV11-2 and TRBJ2-3, with unresolved D. Trimming left V 5 bases short and J 0 bases short, with 18 bases between. CDR3 size: 17 residues. Looked up from germline, CDR1 is SGHAT and CDR2 is FQNNGV.

This clonotype showed up many times. The DNA for the CDR3 is TGTGCCAGCAGCTCACTAGCGGGTGAATGGCAGTACTTC. Translating it yields CASSSLAGEWQYF. The chain employs TRBV11-2 and TRBJ2-7; TRBD2 agrees at 9 bases. Unmatched junction bases numbered 7, after V lost 4 bases and J lost 9 bases. The germline CDR1 and CDR2 sequences are SGHAT and FQNNGV. The CDR3 spans 13 residues.

The table lists this clonotype with a few counts. This rearrangement joins TRBV11-2 to TRBJ2-5; maybe TRBD1 (5 bases). The CDR3 sequence is 14 residues long. The V gene's germline CDR1 is SGHAT and CDR2 FQNNGV. Trimming pared 2 bases from V and 4 bases from J, leaving 11 bases between. The CDR3 DNA follows: TGTGCCAGCAGCTTACGAAGGGGATTAGAGACCCAGTACTTC. Translation: CASSLRRGLETQYF.

This clonotype has at least ten counts. The rearrangement uses TRBV3-1 and TRBJ2-3; D is perhaps TRBD2 (6 bases). V was pared by 1 base and J by 3 bases, with 17 bases between. This CDR3 has 17 amino acids. The V gene's germline CDR1 is LGHDT and CDR2 YNNKEL (reference sequence). The CDR3 protein is CASSQGGVEDDTDTQYF. The CDR3 DNA reads as TGTGCCAGCAGCCAAGGGGGGGTAGAGGATGATACAGATACGCAGTATTTT.

This clonotype was picked up many times. The chain is built from TRBV19 and TRBJ2-4, with D unresolved. This CDR3 has 13 residues. V lost 3 bases and J lost 1, with 4 bases in between. Per the germline V gene, CDR1 is LNHDA and CDR2 is SQIVND (reference sequence). CDR3 amino acids: CASSIYAKNIQYF. The DNA of the CDR3 is TGTGCCAGTAGTATCTACGCCAAAAACATTCAGTACTTC.